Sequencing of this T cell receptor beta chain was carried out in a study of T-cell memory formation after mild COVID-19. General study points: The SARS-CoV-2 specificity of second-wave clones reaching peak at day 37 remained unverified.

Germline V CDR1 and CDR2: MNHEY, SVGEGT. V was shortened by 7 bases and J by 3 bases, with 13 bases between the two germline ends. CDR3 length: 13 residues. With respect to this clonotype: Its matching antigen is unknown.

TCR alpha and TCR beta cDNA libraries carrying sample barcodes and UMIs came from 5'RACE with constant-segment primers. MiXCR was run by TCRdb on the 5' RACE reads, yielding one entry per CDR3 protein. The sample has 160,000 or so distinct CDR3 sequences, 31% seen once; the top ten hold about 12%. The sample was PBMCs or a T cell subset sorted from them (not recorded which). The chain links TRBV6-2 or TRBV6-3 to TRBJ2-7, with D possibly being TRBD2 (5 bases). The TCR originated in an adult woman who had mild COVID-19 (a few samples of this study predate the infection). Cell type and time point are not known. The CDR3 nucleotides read TGTGCCAGCAATCGGCCAGGAGGCTACGAGCAGTACTTC. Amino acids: CASNRPGGYEQYF.